This T cell receptor beta chain was captured in a study of CD8+CD57+ T cells in acquired aplastic anemia. Study context: The mean DNA yield obtained from sorted CD4+ and CD8+ cells came to around 3 ug.

Patients included in sequencing had previously demonstrated CD8+CD57+ cell expansion by flow cytometry. There were no patients without severe acquired aplastic anemia. This CDR3 contains 13 residues. With 5 bases removed from V and 11 bases from J, the gap between germline ends came to 16 bases. It was genomic DNA that served as the template for profiling TCR beta VDJ and CDR3. A single record per CDR3 protein comes from TCRdb applying MiXCR to the reads. This table has approximately 300,000 distinct CDR3 sequences, around three fifths appearing once. The chain joins TRBV12-3 or TRBV12-4 to TRBJ1-5; TRBD1 is a possible D gene (6 bases). The clonotype was recovered from a human donor with aplastic anemia. The specimen was sorted CD4+, CD8+, or CD8+CD57+ T cells (not recorded which) from PBMCs. The CDR3: CASSNRDRETQHF. For the CDR3, the DNA is TGTGCCAGCAGTAACAGGGACCGAGAGACCCAGCATTTT.